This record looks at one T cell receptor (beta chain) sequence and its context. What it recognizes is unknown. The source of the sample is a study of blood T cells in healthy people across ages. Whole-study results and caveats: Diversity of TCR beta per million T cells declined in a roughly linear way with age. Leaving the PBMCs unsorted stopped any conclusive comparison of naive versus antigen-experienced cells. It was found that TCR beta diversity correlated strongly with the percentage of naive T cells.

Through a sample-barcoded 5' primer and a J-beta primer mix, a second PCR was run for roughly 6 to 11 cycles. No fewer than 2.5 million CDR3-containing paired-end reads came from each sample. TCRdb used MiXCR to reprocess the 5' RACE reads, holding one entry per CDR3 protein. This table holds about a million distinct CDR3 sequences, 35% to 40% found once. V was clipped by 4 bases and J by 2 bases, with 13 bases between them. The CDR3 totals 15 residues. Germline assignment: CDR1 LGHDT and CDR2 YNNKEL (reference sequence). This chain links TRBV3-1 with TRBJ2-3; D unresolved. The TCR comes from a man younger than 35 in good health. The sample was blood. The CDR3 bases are TGTGCCAGCAGCCCCCCTAAGGCTCTCACAGATACGCAGTATTTT. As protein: CASSPPKALTDTQYF.